This TCR beta chain was obtained from a study of T cells after yellow fever vaccination. As for the study in general: For low cell numbers, libraries were made with SMART-Seq v4 Ultra Low Input.

Germline V CDR1 and CDR2: MNHNS, SASEGT. V lost 1 base to trimming and J lost 0 bases, with 15 bases between them. This CDR3 is 17 amino acids long. Study results and caveats: The secondary response was weaker, and its peak arrived faster, on day 5 versus 15. The study re-detected most primary-vaccination clones after the booster (roughly 96% CD4, approximately 87% CD8).

TCR cDNA was made by 5'RACE template switching, adding a universal primer site and UMIs. TCRdb independently ran MiXCR on the 5' RACE reads; one entry per CDR3 protein. The table records a few hundred thousand distinct CDR3 sequences, over 3.5% of them present only once. Remarks on this clonotype: Antigen unknown.

This chain joins TRBV6-1 and TRBJ1-1; a possible D gene is TRBD1 (5 bases). The specimen comprised PBMCs, sampled 5 days after the yellow fever booster vaccination. The origin of this receptor is a man aged 18 to 29 who received the YFV17D yellow fever vaccine. CDR3 region: CASSEGLGEGMNTEAFF. CDR3 nucleotide sequence: TGTGCCAGCAGTGAAGGTCTAGGGGAGGGGATGAACACTGAAGCTTTCTTT.